This T cell receptor beta chain derives from a study of blood T cell repertoires in COVID-19. Looking at the study overall: COVID-19 samples collected from the United States, Italy and Spain covered acute and convalescent phases. In each case, the material was cDNA or gDNA derived from T cells, B-cell-depleted T cells, or PBMCs.

Per the study methods: The authors estimated nucleated cell counts from reference gene primer amplification. This table comes from immunoSEQ multiplex PCR, and its TCRdb copy is limited to in-frame clones, with some not included. V and J calls and clone size are those listed in that table; D and trimming were worked out from the DNA. Of approximately 280,000 clones in the sample, 65% to 85% were seen once. One Seattle source followed patients from active infection through their disease course. This CDR3 is built from 13 residues. Germline loops: CDR1 KGHSH, CDR2 LQKENI. J gave up 4 bases and V 8 bases, and 7 bases lay outside the gene matches.

This receptor was taken from a human donor with COVID-19, enrolled during active disease. The donor label of this sample is uncertain. The chain has TRBV18 and TRBJ1-2; TRBD1 agrees at 7 bases. Sequenced material: peripheral blood. CDR3 bases: TGTGCCAGCGCCTCGGGACAGAGCTATGGCTACACCTTC. This gives the protein CASASGQSYGYTF.